This TCR beta chain was captured by sequencing in a study of blood T cell repertoires in COVID-19. For the study at large: COVID-19 samples collected from the United States, Italy and Spain covered acute and convalescent phases.

CDR3 length: 12 amino acids. Assay: immunoSEQ multiplex PCR; the TCRdb copy retains only in-frame clones and omits some. The sample lists hundreds of thousands of clones, 65% to 90% occurring once. The sequenced material came from peripheral blood. V gene TRBV21-1 combines with J gene TRBJ2-1; the table's D gene call, TRBD2, was not cross checked with the DNA. TRBV21-1 is termed a pseudogene. This TCR derives from a middle-aged man with active or convalescent COVID-19. CDR3 amino acids: CASSKGGSEQFF. CDR3 in DNA: TGTGCCAGCAGCAAGGGAGGGAGTGAGCAGTTCTTC.